A selection of T cell receptor beta chains follows, all from one sample in a study of beta chain features in type 1 diabetes. Repertoires were generated with immunoSEQ multiplex PCR, while TCRdb's copy carries only in-frame clones and drops some. This table has 550,000 to 850,000 clones, under 15% appearing once. Sequencing was carried out using naive CD4+ T cells from blood. Receptors originate from a man younger than 35 with type 1 diabetes. The CDR3 runs from the conserved cysteine through the conserved F or W. D genes are given only for firm matches. A clone size is listed for some rows: how often the clone was seen (once, few, many), or a class if it is expanded.

J gene,V gene,D gene,clone size,CDR3 protein,CDR3 DNA
TRBJ1-2,TRBV6-1,TRBD1,few,CASTLDRDYGYTF,TGTGCCAGCACCCTAGACAGGGACTATGGCTACACCTTC
TRBJ2-1,TRBV6-5,TRBD2,few,CATNPGLANEQFF,TGTGCCACGAACCCGGGACTAGCTAATGAGCAGTTCTTC
TRBJ2-1,TRBV5-6,.,.,CASSLGGPSSYNEQFF,TGTGCCAGCAGCTTGGGGGGACCAAGCTCCTACAATGAGCAGTTCTTC
TRBJ1-5,TRBV6-4,.,.,CASSPEGGSNQPQHF,TGTGCCAGCAGCCCCGAGGGGGGTAGCAATCAGCCCCAGCATTTT
TRBJ1-1,TRBV7-2,.,.,CASSLEGAITEAFF,TGTGCCAGCAGCTTAGAGGGCGCGATCACTGAAGCTTTCTTT
TRBJ2-2,TRBV2,TRBD1,few,CASIEQGASGGELFF,TGTGCCAGCATCGAACAGGGGGCCTCCGGCGGGGAGCTGTTTTTT
TRBJ2-5,TRBV6-5,.,.,CASSYSGGGRETQYF,TGTGCCAGCAGTTACTCAGGTGGGGGGCGGGAGACCCAGTACTTC
TRBJ2-1,TRBV18,.,.,CASSPPVAYNEQFF,TGTGCCAGCTCACCACCGGTGGCATACAATGAGCAGTTCTTC
TRBJ2-5,TRBV7-9,TRBD2,few,CASTLPGTKETQYF,TGTGCCAGCACCCTACCCGGGACTAAAGAGACCCAGTACTTC
TRBJ2-3,TRBV4-1,.,.,CASSLVGVSADTQYF,TGCGCCAGCAGCCTAGTAGGGGTTTCCGCAGATACGCAGTATTTT
TRBJ2-1,TRBV7-9,TRBD2,few,CASSPDLSLAGQTNEQFF,TGTGCCAGCAGCCCAGACCTATCTCTAGCGGGCCAGACCAATGAGCAGTTCTTC
TRBJ1-2,TRBV4-1,TRBD1,.,CASSQPRTGSVDGYTF,TGCGCCAGCAGCCAACCTCGGACAGGGTCGGTGGATGGCTACACCTTC
TRBJ2-1,TRBV29-1,.,few,CSVEDQGRSSNEQFF,TGCAGCGTTGAAGACCAGGGGAGATCTTCGAATGAGCAGTTCTTC
TRBJ2-6,TRBV15,.,.,CATSRAGESAGANVLTF,TGTGCCACCAGCAGAGCAGGGGAGTCGGCTGGGGCCAACGTCCTGACTTTC
TRBJ2-7,TRBV18,.,.,CASSPPGSTYEQYF,TGTGCCAGCTCGCCACCAGGGTCTACGTACGAGCAGTACTTC
TRBJ2-4,TRBV28,TRBD1,.,CASSSGTGVVHIQYF,TGTGCCAGCAGTTCCGGGACAGGGGTCGTTCACATTCAGTACTTC
TRBJ1-3,TRBV9,.,few,CASSLEGNTIYF,TGTGCCAGCAGCCTCGAGGGAAACACCATATATTTT
TRBJ1-5,TRBV6-1,.,few,CASSQLRGNQPQHF,TGTGCCAGCAGTCAACTGAGGGGGAATCAGCCCCAGCATTTT
TRBJ2-5,TRBV10-3,.,few,CAISESGTPRETQYF,TGTGCCATCAGTGAGTCTGGGACACCTCGAGAGACCCAGTACTTC
TRBJ2-7,TRBV6-1,.,.,CASRHGGGQRGEQYF,TGTGCCAGCAGGCACGGTGGGGGACAGCGGGGCGAGCAGTACTTC
TRBJ2-5,TRBV29-1,.,.,CSVGGAQETQYF,TGCAGCGTTGGGGGGGCACAAGAGACCCAGTACTTC
TRBJ2-2,TRBV28,TRBD1,.,CASSSQGTGELFF,TGTGCCAGCAGTTCACAGGGGACCGGGGAGCTGTTTTTT
TRBJ1-2,TRBV2,.,.,CASSGDIYGYTF,TGTGCCAGCAGTGGGGACATCTATGGCTACACCTTC
TRBJ2-1,TRBV28,.,few,CASSPGTGDEQFF,TGTGCCAGCAGTCCCGGGACCGGCGATGAGCAGTTCTTC
TRBJ1-2,TRBV7-2,.,.,CASSLKLSTGYTF,TGTGCCAGCAGCTTAAAACTGTCAACTGGCTACACCTTC
TRBJ2-1,TRBV6-5,.,.,CASSRGPGRDEQFF,TGTGCCAGCAGCCGCGGCCCCGGTAGGGATGAGCAGTTCTTC
TRBJ2-2,TRBV6-4,.,.,CASSDYANTGELFF,TGTGCCAGCAGTGATTACGCGAACACCGGGGAGCTGTTTTTT
TRBJ2-7,TRBV19,.,few,CASSIMYGAYYEQYF,TGTGCCAGTAGTATAATGTATGGCGCGTACTACGAGCAGTACTTC
TRBJ1-2,TRBV28,.,.,CASSLALYGYTF,TGTGCCAGCAGTTTAGCCCTCTATGGCTACACCTTC
TRBJ2-3,TRBV25-1,.,.,CASSEMPGGMPDTQYF,TGTGCCAGCAGTGAAATGCCCGGAGGGATGCCAGATACGCAGTATTTT
TRBJ1-2,TRBV14,.,.,CASSQDERVGYTF,TGTGCCAGCAGCCAAGATGAAAGGGTGGGCTACACCTTC
TRBJ2-7,TRBV6-6,.,once,CASSTLGGEQYF,TGTGCCAGCAGCACCCTTGGGGGTGAGCAGTACTTC
TRBJ1-3,TRBV29-1,TRBD1,few,CSATGWMGNTIYF,TGCAGCGCGACAGGGTGGATGGGAAACACCATATATTTT
TRBJ2-7,TRBV5-6,.,.,CASSLQTEQYF,TGTGCCAGCAGCCTCCAGACAGAGCAGTACTTC
TRBJ2-7,TRBV27,.,.,CASSLTDGPYEQYF,TGTGCCAGCAGTTTGACGGACGGTCCCTACGAGCAGTACTTC
TRBJ1-1,TRBV6-1,.,.,CASRYQPDPNEAFF,TGTGCCAGCAGATACCAGCCCGATCCAAATGAAGCTTTCTTT
TRBJ2-3,TRBV18,TRBD2,.,CASSPPTSGGSTDTQYF,TGTGCCAGCTCACCACCGACTAGCGGGGGTAGCACAGATACGCAGTATTTT
TRBJ2-7,TRBV6-1,.,.,CASGGIYEQYF,TGTGCCAGCGGGGGCATCTACGAGCAGTACTTC
TRBJ2-7,TRBV13,.,.,CASSLRGGPSYEQYF,TGTGCCAGCAGCTTAAGGGGGGGACCTTCCTACGAGCAGTACTTC